The present T cell receptor beta chain was sequenced within a study of blood T cell repertoires in COVID-19. Overall study context: The study drew acute and convalescent COVID-19 samples from the United States, Italy and Spain. T cells, B-cell-depleted T cells, or PBMCs provided the cDNA or gDNA that served as material.

The CDR3 consists of 13 residues. The trim removed 6 bases at V and 5 bases at J, leaving 6 bases unmatched. From germline, CDR1 is MDHEN and CDR2 SYDVKM. Source study methods: Amplification with reference gene primers provided the estimates of nucleated cell counts. TCRdb's table, derived via immunoSEQ multiplex PCR, lists solely in-frame clones and lacks some. The DNA was the basis for D and trimming; V, J and clone size are from that table. The sample shows roughly 130,000 clones, less than 90% of them seen only once. What was sequenced was peripheral blood. The chain employs TRBV28 and TRBJ1-1, with 7 nucleotides matching TRBD1. The TCR sequence derives from a man in his 70s with acute or convalescent COVID-19. In nucleotides, the CDR3 is TGTGCCAGCAGATGGGCAGGGGGAACTGAAGCTTTCTTT. It is translated as CASRWAGGTEAFF.